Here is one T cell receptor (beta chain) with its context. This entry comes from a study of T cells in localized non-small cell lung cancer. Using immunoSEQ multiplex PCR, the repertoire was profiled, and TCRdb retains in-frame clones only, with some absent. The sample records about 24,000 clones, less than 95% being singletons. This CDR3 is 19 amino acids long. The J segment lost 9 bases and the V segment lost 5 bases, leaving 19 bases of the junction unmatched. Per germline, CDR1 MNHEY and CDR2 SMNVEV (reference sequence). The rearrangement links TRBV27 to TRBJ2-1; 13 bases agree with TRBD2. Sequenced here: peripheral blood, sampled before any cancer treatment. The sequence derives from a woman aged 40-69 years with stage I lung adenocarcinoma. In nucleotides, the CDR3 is TGTGCCAGCAGTCCTATGGCAACCGGGACTAGCGGGACGGTAGGTGAGCAGTTCTTC. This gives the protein CASSPMATGTSGTVGEQFF.